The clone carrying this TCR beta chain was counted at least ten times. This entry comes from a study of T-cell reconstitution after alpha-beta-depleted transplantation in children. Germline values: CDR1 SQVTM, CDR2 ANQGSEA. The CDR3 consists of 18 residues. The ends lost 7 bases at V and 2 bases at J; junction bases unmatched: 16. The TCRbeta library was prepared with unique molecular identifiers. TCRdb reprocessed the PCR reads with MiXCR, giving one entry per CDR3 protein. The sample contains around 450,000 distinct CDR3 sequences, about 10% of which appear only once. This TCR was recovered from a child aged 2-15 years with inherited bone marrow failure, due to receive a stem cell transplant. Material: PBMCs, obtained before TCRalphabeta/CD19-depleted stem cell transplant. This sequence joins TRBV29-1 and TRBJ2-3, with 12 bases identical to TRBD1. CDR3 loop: CSALGTGGDRGDTDTQYF. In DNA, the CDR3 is TGCAGCGCCCTCGGGACAGGGGGCGACCGGGGGGACACAGATACGCAGTATTTT.